The source of this TCR beta chain is a study of blood T cell repertoires in COVID-19. Enrollees, about 18 to 89 years old, lived in 24 US areas. Categorization into cohorts depended on clinical history that participants reported. The method was immunoSEQ multiplex PCR; TCRdb's version includes in-frame clones alone and lacks a portion of them. The sample lists roughly 180,000 clones, over 75% occurring once. Per the germline V gene, CDR1 is MNHEY and CDR2 is SVGAGI. V lost 9 bases to trimming and J lost 7 bases, with 16 bases between them. This CDR3 is 14 amino acids long. This TCR came from a man aged 45 to 65 who had recovered from COVID-19. This sequence joins TRBV6-5 and TRBJ1-6, with D unclear. Material for sequencing was PBMCs or T cells enriched from blood (not recorded which). The CDR3 is CASQTGRRNSPLHF. As DNA, the CDR3 is TGTGCCAGTCAAACCGGAAGGAGGAATTCACCCCTCCACTTT.